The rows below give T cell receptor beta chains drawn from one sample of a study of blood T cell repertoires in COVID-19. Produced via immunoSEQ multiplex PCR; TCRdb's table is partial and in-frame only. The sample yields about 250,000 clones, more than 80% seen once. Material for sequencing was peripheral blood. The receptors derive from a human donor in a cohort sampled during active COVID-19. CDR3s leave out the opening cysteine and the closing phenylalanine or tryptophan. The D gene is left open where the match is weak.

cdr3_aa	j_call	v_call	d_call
ASSAGVGVGNQPQH	TRBJ1-5	TRBV11-2	-
ASRGGRESPDTQY	TRBJ2-3	TRBV2	TRBD2
ATSAWGTSGYNEQF	TRBJ2-1	TRBV24-1	TRBD2
ASSYRPATNEKLF	TRBJ1-4	TRBV6-6	-
ASSQGTGSNQPQH	TRBJ1-5	TRBV3-1/TRBV3-2	TRBD1
ASTFEGGDSYEQY	TRBJ2-7	TRBV5-4	-
AWGPRRGGTDTQY	TRBJ2-3	TRBV30	TRBD2
ASSEWREFTDTQY	TRBJ2-3	TRBV25-1	-
ASSSGQGNYEQY	TRBJ2-7	TRBV6-6	TRBD1
ASSSFSGGYGTDTQY	TRBJ2-3	TRBV7-8	-
ASSPRGSNTEAF	TRBJ1-1	TRBV6-5	-
ASSVTSTDTQY	TRBJ2-3	TRBV9	-
ASSLRLAGVITGELF	TRBJ2-2	TRBV27	TRBD2
ATSDRGQSPYNEQF	TRBJ2-1	TRBV24-1	-
SVEGASGRYEQY	TRBJ2-7	TRBV29-1	TRBD2
ASSRQGIEQY	TRBJ2-7	TRBV28	TRBD1
ASSKGDSGVNTGELF	TRBJ2-2	TRBV5-1	-
ASSSRQGLNEKLF	TRBJ1-4	TRBV2	TRBD1
ASSLKLDIYEQY	TRBJ2-7	TRBV13	-
ASSPGGRGYGYGYT	TRBJ1-2	TRBV7-6	-
ATGQASGANVLT	TRBJ2-6	TRBV10-3	TRBD1